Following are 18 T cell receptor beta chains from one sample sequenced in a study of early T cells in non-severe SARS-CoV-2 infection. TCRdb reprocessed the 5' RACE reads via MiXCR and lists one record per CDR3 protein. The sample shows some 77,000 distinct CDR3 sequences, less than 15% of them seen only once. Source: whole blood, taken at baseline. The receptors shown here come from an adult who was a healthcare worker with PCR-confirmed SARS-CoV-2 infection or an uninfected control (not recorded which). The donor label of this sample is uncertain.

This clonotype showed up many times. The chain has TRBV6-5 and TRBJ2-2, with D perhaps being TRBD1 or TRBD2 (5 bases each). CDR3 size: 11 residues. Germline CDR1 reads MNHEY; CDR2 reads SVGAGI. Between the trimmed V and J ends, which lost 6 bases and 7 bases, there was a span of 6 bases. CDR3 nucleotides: TGTGCCAGCAGGGGGGACGGGGAGCTGTTTTTT. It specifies CASRGDGELFF.

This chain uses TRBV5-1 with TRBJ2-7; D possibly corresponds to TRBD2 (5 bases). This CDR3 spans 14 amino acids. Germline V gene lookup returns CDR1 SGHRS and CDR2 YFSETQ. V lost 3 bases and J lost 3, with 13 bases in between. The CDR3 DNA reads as TGCGCCAGCAGCTCAGAGGAGGACGGCTACGAGCAGTACTTC. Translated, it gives CASSSEEDGYEQYF. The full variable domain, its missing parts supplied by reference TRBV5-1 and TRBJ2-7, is KAGVTQTPRYLIKTRGQQVTLSCSPISGHRSVSWYQQTPGQGLQFLFEYFSETQRNKGNFPGRFSGRQFSNSRSEMNVSTLELGDSALYLCASSSEEDGYEQYFGPGTRLTVT.

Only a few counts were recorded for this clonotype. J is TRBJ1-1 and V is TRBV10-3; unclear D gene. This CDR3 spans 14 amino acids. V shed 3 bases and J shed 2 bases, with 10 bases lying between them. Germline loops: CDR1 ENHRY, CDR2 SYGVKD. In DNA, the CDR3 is TGTGCCATCAGTGATTGGCAAATTAACACTGAAGCTTTCTTT. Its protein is CAISDWQINTEAFF.

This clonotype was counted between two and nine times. CDR3 sequence (DNA): TGTGCCAGCAGTTCCGGCTGGACAGGGAAAAATGAGCAGTTCTTC. It codes for CASSSGWTGKNEQFF. V and J are TRBV12-3 or TRBV12-4 and TRBJ2-1, with 8 bases fitting TRBD1. The CDR3 runs 15 residues. After removal of 4 bases from V and 7 bases from J, the junction contained 9 bases not matched to a gene.

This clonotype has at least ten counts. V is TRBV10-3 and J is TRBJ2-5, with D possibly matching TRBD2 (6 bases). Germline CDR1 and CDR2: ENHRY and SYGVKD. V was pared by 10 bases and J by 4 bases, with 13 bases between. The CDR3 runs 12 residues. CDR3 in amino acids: CATRDLRETQYF. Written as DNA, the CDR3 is TGTGCCACCCGGGACTTGCGAGAGACCCAGTACTTC.

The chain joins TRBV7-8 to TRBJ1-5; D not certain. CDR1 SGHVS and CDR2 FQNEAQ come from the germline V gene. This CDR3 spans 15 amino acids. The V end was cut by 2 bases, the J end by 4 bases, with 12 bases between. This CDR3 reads CASSLRTGQNQPQHF. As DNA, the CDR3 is TGTGCCAGCAGCTTACGGACCGGGCAAAATCAGCCCCAGCATTTT.

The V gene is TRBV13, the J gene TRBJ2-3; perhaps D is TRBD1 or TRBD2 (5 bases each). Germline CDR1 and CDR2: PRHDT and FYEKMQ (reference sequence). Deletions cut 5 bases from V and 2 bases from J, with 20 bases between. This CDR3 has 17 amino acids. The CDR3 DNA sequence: TGTGCCAGCAGCGGAGGTAGGGGTGGCAGGGTCACAGATACGCAGTATTTT. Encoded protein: CASSGGRGGRVTDTQYF. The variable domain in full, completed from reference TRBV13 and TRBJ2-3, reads AAGVIQSPRHLIKEKRETATLKCYPIPRHDTVYWYQQGPGQDPQFLISFYEKMQSDKGSIPDRFSAQQFSDYHSELNMSSLELGDSALYFCASSGGRGGRVTDTQYFGPGTRLTVL.

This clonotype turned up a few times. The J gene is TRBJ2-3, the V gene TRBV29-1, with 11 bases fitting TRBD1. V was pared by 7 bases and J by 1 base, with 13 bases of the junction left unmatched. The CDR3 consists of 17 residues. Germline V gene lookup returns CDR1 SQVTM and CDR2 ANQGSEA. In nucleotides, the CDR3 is TGCAGCGCCGTGGGACAGGGGGGATTACCCGGCACAGATACGCAGTATTTT. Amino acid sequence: CSAVGQGGLPGTDTQYF.

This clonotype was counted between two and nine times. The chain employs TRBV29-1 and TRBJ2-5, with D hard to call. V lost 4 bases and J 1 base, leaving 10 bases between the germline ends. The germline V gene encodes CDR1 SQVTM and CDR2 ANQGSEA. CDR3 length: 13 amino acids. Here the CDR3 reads CSVVSAAQETQYF. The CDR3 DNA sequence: TGCAGCGTTGTTTCGGCAGCCCAAGAGACCCAGTACTTC.

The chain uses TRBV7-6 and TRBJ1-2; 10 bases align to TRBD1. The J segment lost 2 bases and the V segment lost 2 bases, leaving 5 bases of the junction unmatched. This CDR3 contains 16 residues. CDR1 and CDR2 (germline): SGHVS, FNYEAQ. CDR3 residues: CASSLLATGGNYGYTF. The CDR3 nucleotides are TGTGCCAGCAGCTTACTAGCGACAGGGGGCAACTATGGCTACACCTTC.

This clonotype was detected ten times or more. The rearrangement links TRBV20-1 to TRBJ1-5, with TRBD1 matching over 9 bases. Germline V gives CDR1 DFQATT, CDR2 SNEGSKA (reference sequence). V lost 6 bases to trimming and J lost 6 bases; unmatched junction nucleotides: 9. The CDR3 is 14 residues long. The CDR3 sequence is CSAATGQGVQPQHF. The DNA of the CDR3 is TGCAGTGCGGCAACGGGACAGGGTGTTCAGCCCCAGCATTTT.

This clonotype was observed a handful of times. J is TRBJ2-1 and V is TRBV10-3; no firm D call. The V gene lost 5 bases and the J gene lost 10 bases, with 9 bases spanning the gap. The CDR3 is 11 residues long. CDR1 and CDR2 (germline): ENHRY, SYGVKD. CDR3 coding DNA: TGTGCCATCAGTTTCTTGGGAGAGCAGTTCTTC. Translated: CAISFLGEQFF.

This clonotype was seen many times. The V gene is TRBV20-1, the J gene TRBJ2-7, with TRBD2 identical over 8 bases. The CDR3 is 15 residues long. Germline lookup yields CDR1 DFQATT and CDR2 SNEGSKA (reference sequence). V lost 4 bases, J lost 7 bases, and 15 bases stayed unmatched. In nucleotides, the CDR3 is TGCAGTGCTACCTACGGACTAGCCCGAGGGGATGAGCAGTACTTC. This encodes CSATYGLARGDEQYF.

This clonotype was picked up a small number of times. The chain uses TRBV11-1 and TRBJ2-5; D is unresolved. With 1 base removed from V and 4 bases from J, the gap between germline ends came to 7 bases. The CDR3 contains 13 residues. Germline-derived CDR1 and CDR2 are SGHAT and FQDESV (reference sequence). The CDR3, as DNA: TGTGCCAGCAGCTTAGGCCTACCAGAGACCCAGTACTTC. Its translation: CASSLGLPETQYF.

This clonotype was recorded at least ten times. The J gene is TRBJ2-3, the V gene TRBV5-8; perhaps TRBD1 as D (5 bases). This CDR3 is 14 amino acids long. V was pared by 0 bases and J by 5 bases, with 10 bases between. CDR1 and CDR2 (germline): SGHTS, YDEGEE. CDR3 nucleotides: TGTGCCAGCAGCTTGGTCCAGGGCAGAGATACGCAGTATTTT. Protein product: CASSLVQGRDTQYF.

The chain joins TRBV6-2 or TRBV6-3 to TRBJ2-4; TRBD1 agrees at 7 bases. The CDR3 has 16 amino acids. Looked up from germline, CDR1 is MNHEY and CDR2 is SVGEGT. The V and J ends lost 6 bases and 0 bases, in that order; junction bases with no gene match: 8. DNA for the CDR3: TGTGCCAGCAGAGTTGCGGACAGGTTAGCCAAAAACATTCAGTACTTC. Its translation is CASRVADRLAKNIQYF.

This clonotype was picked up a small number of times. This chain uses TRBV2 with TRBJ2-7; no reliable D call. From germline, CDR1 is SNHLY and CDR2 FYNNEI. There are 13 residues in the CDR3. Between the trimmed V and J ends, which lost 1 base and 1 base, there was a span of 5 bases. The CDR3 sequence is CASSEDSSYEQYF. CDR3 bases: TGTGCCAGCAGTGAAGACAGTTCCTACGAGCAGTACTTC.

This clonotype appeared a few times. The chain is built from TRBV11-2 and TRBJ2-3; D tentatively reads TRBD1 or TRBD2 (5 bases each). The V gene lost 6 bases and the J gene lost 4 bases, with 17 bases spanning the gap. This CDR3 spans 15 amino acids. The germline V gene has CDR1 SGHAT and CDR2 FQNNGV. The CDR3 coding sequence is TGTGCCAGCAGTCTTTGGGGGAGTTCCGCAGATACGCAGTATTTT. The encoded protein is CASSLWGSSADTQYF.